This T cell receptor (beta chain) was retrieved from a study of cytomegalovirus exposure and HLA in healthy donors. About this clone itself: Its target is not known.

Trimming at V came to 6 bases and at J to 0 bases, leaving 18 bases not matched to a gene. The CDR3 covers 19 residues. Per germline, CDR1 SEHNR and CDR2 FQNEAQ (reference sequence). The PCR had 60 Vbeta and 13 Jbeta primers. Sequenced by immunoSEQ multiplex PCR; TCRdb stores in-frame clones only, minus some. The sample lists 60,000 to 70,000 clones, over 75% occurring once. The study's findings and limits: In a later analysis, TCR beta V- and J-gene trimming showed a link to a missense DCLRE1C variant. Sequencing depth roughly uniform across donors was assumed in presence/absence analyses.

The chain is built from TRBV7-9 and TRBJ1-2; 8 bases agree with TRBD1. The origin of this receptor is a man in his forties in good health and CMV-seronegative. Material: PBMCs. The CDR3: CASRSLGPGGTNTNYGYTF. The DNA for the CDR3 is TGTGCCAGCAGATCCCTGGGGCCAGGGGGCACTAACACTAACTATGGCTACACCTTC.